This T cell receptor beta chain appears in the sequencing data of a study of T cell responses to AZD1222 COVID-19 vaccine. Study results and limitations: Spike was spanned by vaccine-associated CD4 TCRs, which were dominant at 160-218 and 743-854. Reportedly, nearly half the spike-specific TCRs target unmutated variant regions. In a largely white British group with more females than males, clonal diversity was possibly underestimated.

Trimming removed 0 bases from V and 4 bases from J, with 10 bases in between. The germline V gene has CDR1 SGHNT and CDR2 YYREEE (reference sequence). CDR3 length: 14 residues. A word on this clone: Its antigen is still unknown.

Libraries were prepared by immunoSEQ multiplex PCR; TCRdb keeps only in-frame clonotypes and omits some of them. The sample lists 90,000 to 120,000 clones; more than 75% were seen once. The material was peripheral blood, obtained on day 0 of AZD1222 vaccination. This TCR was recovered from an adult in good health. The genes are TRBV5-4 and TRBJ1-2, with D hard to call. The CDR3 reads CASSLDSPSYGYTF. The CDR3 bases are TGTGCCAGCAGCTTGGACAGCCCTTCCTATGGCTACACCTTC.